The rows below give T cell receptor beta chains drawn from one sample of a study of T cell changes during pregnancy in multiple sclerosis. The method was immunoSEQ multiplex PCR; TCRdb's version includes in-frame clones alone and lacks a portion of them. This table holds about 35,000 clones, 90% to 95% found once. Sample: CD4+ T cells from peripheral blood mononuclear cells, taken in the third trimester of pregnancy. The receptors derive from a female donor in good health, enrolled as a control in a pregnancy study. CDR3s include the opening cysteine and the closing phenylalanine or tryptophan. D genes are given only for firm matches. Clone size is stated in some rows and not others, as once, few, many or a class when expanded.

j_call d_call v_call clone_size cdr3_nt cdr3_aa
TRBJ2-1 TRBD1 TRBV29-1 - TGCAGCGGGAACAGGGGGAGAAACAATGAGCAGTTCTTC CSGNRGRNNEQFF
TRBJ2-5 TRBD2 TRBV6-1 - TGTGCCAGCAGTTTAGCGGGGGGAAAGGAGACCCAGTACTTC CASSLAGGKETQYF
TRBJ2-2 TRBD2 TRBV5-1 - TGCGCCAGCAGCTTTGGAGCGGGAGTAGACACCGGGGAGCTGTTTTTT CASSFGAGVDTGELFF
TRBJ2-2 TRBD2 TRBV2 - TGTGCCAGCAGGAAGACTTATAGCGGGAGTGGCGGGGAGCTGTTTTTT CASRKTYSGSGGELFF
TRBJ2-7 TRBD2 TRBV23-1 once TGCGCCAGCAGTCTTTCGGGGGGGGCGACTCGTGAAAGATCCTACGAGCAGTACTTC CASSLSGGATRERSYEQYF
TRBJ1-2 - TRBV6-1 - TGTGCCAGCAGTGCAGACGTGGGGGGAAGGGATGGCTACACCTTC CASSADVGGRDGYTF
TRBJ2-7 TRBD1 TRBV18 - TGTGCCAGCTCACCAGTAGAACAGGGGGTCTCCTACGAGCAGTACTTC CASSPVEQGVSYEQYF
TRBJ2-3 TRBD2 TRBV11-3 - TGTGCCAGCAGCTTAGGCGCTTGGCGGGAGGAAAGCACAGATACGCAGTATTTT CASSLGAWREESTDTQYF
TRBJ2-7 TRBD2 TRBV7-2 - TGTGCCAGCAGCTTAGTGGGAGGGCGAAACGAGCAGTACTTC CASSLVGGRNEQYF
TRBJ2-3 - TRBV28 - TGTGCCAGCAGCCGGAGATGGGGCACAGATACGCAGTATTTT CASSRRWGTDTQYF
TRBJ2-7 - TRBV18 - TGTGCCAGCTCGCTGGCACAGGGTTGGGGCGAGCAGTACTTC CASSLAQGWGEQYF
TRBJ2-5 TRBD2 TRBV5-1 - TGCGCCAGCAGCTTGCTTAGCGGGAGAGGCCAAGAGACCCAGTACTTC CASSLLSGRGQETQYF
TRBJ2-5 - TRBV5-4 - TGTGCCAGCAGCTCCGGACTTCTAAAAAAAGAGACCCAGTACTTC CASSSGLLKKETQYF
TRBJ2-7 - TRBV27 - TGTGCCAGCCCCCCAACCGGGACAAGCTCCTACGAGCAGTACTTC CASPPTGTSSYEQYF
TRBJ2-1 TRBD1 TRBV28 - TGTGCCAGCAGTGAAATTGGGACAGGGGAGAATGAGCAGTTCTTC CASSEIGTGENEQFF
TRBJ2-1 - TRBV6-6 - TGTGCCAGCAGTTTGGGGGCATACGAGCAGTTCTTC CASSLGAYEQFF
TRBJ1-1 - TRBV6-5 few TGTGCCAGCAGCCGACAGGACGCTGAAGCTTTCTTT CASSRQDAEAFF
TRBJ2-1 TRBD1 TRBV7-6 - TGTGCCAGCAGCTTAGTGGGACAGGGTGTTGAGCAGTTCTTC CASSLVGQGVEQFF
TRBJ2-7 TRBD1 TRBV5-1 - TGCGCCAGCAGCTTTCGGGACAGGGCCATCGAGCAGTACTTC CASSFRDRAIEQYF
TRBJ1-6 - TRBV5-4 - TGTGCCAGCAGCTTGGGGGCCTCGGGGGTTAATTCACCCCTCCACTTT CASSLGASGVNSPLHF
TRBJ1-5 - TRBV19 - TGTGCCAGTAGTATCACAGGGATGGGGCAGCCCCAGCATTTT CASSITGMGQPQHF
TRBJ2-7 TRBD1 TRBV29-1 - TGCAGCGTTAGCCAGGGGGACCCCTACGAGCAGTACTTC CSVSQGDPYEQYF
TRBJ2-1 TRBD2 TRBV15 - TGTGCCACCAGCAGAGGACCCCTGGGACTAGCGGGATACAATGAGCAGTTCTTC CATSRGPLGLAGYNEQFF
TRBJ2-1 - TRBV6-6 - TGTGCCAGCAGTTTAGTCCGATTAGCCAATGAGCAGTTCTTC CASSLVRLANEQFF
TRBJ2-5 TRBD2 TRBV18 - TGTGCCAGCTCCCCCAGACTAGCGGCGAGAGGAGAGACCCAGTACTTC CASSPRLAARGETQYF
TRBJ1-6 - TRBV27 - TGTGCCAGCAATAGGTCAGGGCCTTGGAATTCACCCCTCCACTTT CASNRSGPWNSPLHF
TRBJ2-2 - TRBV10-3 - TGTGCCATCAGCGGAGTCCTGGCCGGGGAGCTGTTTTTT CAISGVLAGELFF
TRBJ2-3 - TRBV9 - TGTGCCAGCAGCGGATCACGGGGAGATACGCAGTATTTT CASSGSRGDTQYF
TRBJ2-2 TRBD2 TRBV10-3 - TGTGCCATCAGTGAAGAGCGGGGGTCGGCCGGGGAGCTGTTTTTT CAISEERGSAGELFF
TRBJ1-6 TRBD1 TRBV5-1 - TGCGCCAGCAGCCTGACCGGGACAGGGGGTTCACCCCTCCACTTT CASSLTGTGGSPLHF
TRBJ2-3 TRBD1 TRBV6-4 few TGTGCCAGCAGTGACGGACAGGGGGCAGATACGCAGTATTTT CASSDGQGADTQYF
TRBJ1-6 - TRBV6-5 - TGTGCCAGCAGTTGGAGGCGGCGGAATTCACCCCTCCACTTT CASSWRRRNSPLHF
TRBJ1-5 - TRBV5-6 once TGTGCCAGCAGCTTCAAACAGGGTCGTAGCAATCAGCCCCAGCATTTT CASSFKQGRSNQPQHF
TRBJ2-1 TRBD2 TRBV5-1 - TGCGCCAGCAGCCGGACTAGCGGGACCCATGAGCAGTTCTTC CASSRTSGTHEQFF
TRBJ1-1 - TRBV4-3 - TGCGCCAGCAGCCTCGATCGGAGGGAAGCTTTCTTT CASSLDRREAFF
TRBJ1-2 - TRBV29-1 - TGCGGATCTAACCCCATCTCACAGGGTTCGGCGGAGTACACCTTC CGSNPISQGSAEYTF
TRBJ2-7 - TRBV5-6 - TGTGCCAGCAGCTGGCGACAGCCTGCCCTACGAGGGCAGTACTTC CASSWRQPALRGQYF
TRBJ2-5 TRBD2 TRBV4-2 - TGTGCCAGCAGCCAAGAGCCTAGCGGGGGCCCCTGGGAGACCCAGTACTTC CASSQEPSGGPWETQYF
TRBJ2-7 - TRBV27 - TGTGCCAGCAGTTCCCCCGGGGCAGGGGCCCACGAGCAGTACTTC CASSSPGAGAHEQYF
TRBJ1-2 TRBD1 TRBV6-1 - TGTGCCAGCAGGGTTGACAGGGCTAACTATGGCTACACCTTC CASRVDRANYGYTF
TRBJ1-1 - TRBV28 - TGTGCCAGCAGTTCCCGCGTTCTAATGAACACTGAAGCTTTCTTT CASSSRVLMNTEAFF
TRBJ2-2 TRBD1 TRBV9 - TGTGCCAGCAGCCCTCGGACAGGGCACAACACCGGGGAGCTGTTTTTT CASSPRTGHNTGELFF
TRBJ2-3 TRBD2 TRBV28 - TGTGCCAGCAGCCCAACTAGCCTGACTAGCGGGATTTTTGATACGCAGTATTTT CASSPTSLTSGIFDTQYF
TRBJ2-2 - TRBV2 once TGTGCCAGCAGTGAAGCTAGTTCCTGGGACACCACCGGGGAGCTGTTTTTT CASSEASSWDTTGELFF
TRBJ2-5 - TRBV5-7 - TGTGCCAGCAGCTTGCTGGGCACAAAGACCCAGTACTTC CASSLLGTKTQYF
TRBJ2-7 TRBD1 TRBV5-8 - TGTGCCAGCAGACGGACAGGGGGCGCTTACGAGCAGTACTTC CASRRTGGAYEQYF
TRBJ2-1 TRBD2 TRBV10-2 - TGCGCCAGCTGGGGGGGAGCCTACAATGAGCAGTTCTTC CASWGGAYNEQFF
TRBJ1-6 TRBD1 TRBV5-6 - TGTGCCAGCAGCTTGCGGCAGGGGGTCTCCTATAATTCACCCCTCCACTTT CASSLRQGVSYNSPLHF
TRBJ1-4 TRBD1 TRBV28 - TGTGCCAGCAGTTTATGGACAGGGGATGAAAAACTGTTTTTT CASSLWTGDEKLFF
TRBJ2-1 - TRBV10-3 - TGTGCCATCAGCGGGACTCCTGACAATGAGCAGTTCTTC CAISGTPDNEQFF
TRBJ1-4 - TRBV19 once TGTGCCAGTTACGACAGAACTAATGAAAAACTGTTTTTT CASYDRTNEKLFF
TRBJ1-2 TRBD1 TRBV28 - TGTGCCAGCAGTTTAGGGCAGGGGGCAGGAGGCTACACCTTC CASSLGQGAGGYTF
TRBJ2-5 - TRBV19 - TGTGCCAGTAGTTTAAATACATTGAAAGAGACCCAGTACTTC CASSLNTLKETQYF
TRBJ2-5 TRBD2 TRBV7-8 - TGTGCCAGCAGCCCGGGGACTAGCGGCCAAGAGACCCAGTACTTC CASSPGTSGQETQYF
TRBJ2-7 - TRBV7-2 - TGTGCCAGCAGCTTAGTGTACGGGAATTCCTACGAGCAGTACTTC CASSLVYGNSYEQYF